What follows are 6 T cell receptor beta chains derived from one specimen sequenced in a study of blood T cell repertoires in COVID-19. Profiled with immunoSEQ multiplex PCR; TCRdb holds only in-frame clones, not every one. The table includes 160,000 or so clones, about 86% detected once. The sample taken for sequencing was peripheral blood. Every receptor here comes from a woman aged 80 or over with acute or convalescent COVID-19.

The chain couples TRBV11-2 to TRBJ2-5, with a possible D match to TRBD1 (6 bases). CDR3 length equals 15 residues. Per the germline V gene, CDR1 is SGHAT and CDR2 is FQNNGV. V was shortened by 1 base and J by 4 bases, with 13 bases between the two germline ends. The CDR3 sequence is CASSLGLRRGETQYF. As DNA, the CDR3 is TGTGCCAGCAGCTTAGGACTCCGCAGGGGAGAGACCCAGTACTTC.

V usage is TRBV28 and J usage is TRBJ2-7; D not resolved. This CDR3 is 13 amino acids long. The V gene's germline CDR1 is MDHEN and CDR2 SYDVKM. V gave up 5 bases and J gave up 0 bases, with 8 bases separating them. The CDR3: CASSRVPSYEQYF. The CDR3, as DNA: TGTGCCAGCAGTCGGGTGCCCTCCTACGAGCAGTACTTC.

The CDR3 spells CASSIPGLATGELFF. CDR3 nucleotide sequence: TGCGCCAGCAGCATACCGGGACTAGCCACCGGGGAGCTGTTTTTT. The chain has TRBV4-1 and TRBJ2-2, with TRBD2 matching 9 bases. V lost 5 bases, J lost 4 bases, and 5 bases stayed unmatched. CDR3 length equals 15 residues. Germline CDR1 reads MGHRA; CDR2 reads YSYEKL.

The chain recombines TRBV5-1 with TRBJ2-2, with TRBD2 matching over 9 bases. The CDR3 totals 17 residues. Germline loops: CDR1 SGHRS, CDR2 YFSETQ. The J segment lost 0 bases and the V segment lost 0 bases, leaving 3 bases of the junction unmatched. CDR3 DNA: TGCGCCAGCAGCTTGGAACTAGCGGGCACGAACACCGGGGAGCTGTTTTTT. Encoded protein: CASSLELAGTNTGELFF. The full variable domain, completed using reference TRBV5-1 and TRBJ2-2, is KAGVTQTPRYLIKTRGQQVTLSCSPISGHRSVSWYQQTPGQGLQFLFEYFSETQRNKGNFPGRFSGRQFSNSRSEMNVSTLELGDSALYLCASSLELAGTNTGELFFGEGSRLTVL.

The gene calls are TRBV3-1 (or the pseudogene TRBV3-2) and TRBJ2-7; D is unclear. V was cut by 4 bases and J by 5 bases, with 18 bases left in between. The CDR3 consists of 15 residues. Germline V gives CDR1 LGHDT, CDR2 YNNKEL (reference sequence). CDR3 region: CASSPKGTGFNEQYF. CDR3 nucleotide sequence: TGTGCCAGCAGCCCGAAAGGTACGGGTTTCAACGAGCAGTACTTC.

CDR3 in DNA: TGTGCCAGCAGCTTATCCGGTATATCCTACAATGAGCAGTTCTTC. Encoded protein: CASSLSGISYNEQFF. J is TRBJ2-1 and V is TRBV7-9, with D hard to call. Trimming left V 2 bases short and J 1 base short, with 9 bases between. There are 15 residues in the CDR3. Germline loops: CDR1 SEHNR, CDR2 FQNEAQ (reference sequence).